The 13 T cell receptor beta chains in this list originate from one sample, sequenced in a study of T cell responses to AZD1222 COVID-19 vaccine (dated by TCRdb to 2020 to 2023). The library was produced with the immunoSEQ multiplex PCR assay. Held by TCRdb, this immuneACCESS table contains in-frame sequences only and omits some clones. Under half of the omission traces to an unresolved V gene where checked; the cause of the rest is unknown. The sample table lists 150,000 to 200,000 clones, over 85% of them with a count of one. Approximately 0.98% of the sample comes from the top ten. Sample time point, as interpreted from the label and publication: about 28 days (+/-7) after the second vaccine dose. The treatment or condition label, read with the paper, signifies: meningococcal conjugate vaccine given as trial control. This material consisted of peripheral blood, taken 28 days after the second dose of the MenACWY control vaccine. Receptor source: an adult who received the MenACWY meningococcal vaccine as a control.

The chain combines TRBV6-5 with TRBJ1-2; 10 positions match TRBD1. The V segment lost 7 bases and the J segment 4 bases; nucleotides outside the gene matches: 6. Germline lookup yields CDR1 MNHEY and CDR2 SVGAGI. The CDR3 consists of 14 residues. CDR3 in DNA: TGTGCCAGCAAGGGACAGGGGCGCGTCTATGGCTACACCTTC. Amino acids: CASKGQGRVYGYTF.

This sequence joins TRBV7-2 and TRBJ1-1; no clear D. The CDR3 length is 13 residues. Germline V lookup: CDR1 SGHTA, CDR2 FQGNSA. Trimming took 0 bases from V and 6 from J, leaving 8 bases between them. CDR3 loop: CASSLAKEAEAFF. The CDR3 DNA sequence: TGTGCCAGCAGCTTAGCGAAAGAGGCTGAAGCTTTCTTT.

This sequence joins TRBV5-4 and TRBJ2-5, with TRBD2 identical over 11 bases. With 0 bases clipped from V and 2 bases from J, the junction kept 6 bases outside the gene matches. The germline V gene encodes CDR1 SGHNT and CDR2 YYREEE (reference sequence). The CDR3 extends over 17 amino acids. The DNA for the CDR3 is TGTGCCAGCAGCTTGGCCCCCGGGACTAGCGGTCAAGAGACCCAGTACTTC. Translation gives CASSLAPGTSGQETQYF.

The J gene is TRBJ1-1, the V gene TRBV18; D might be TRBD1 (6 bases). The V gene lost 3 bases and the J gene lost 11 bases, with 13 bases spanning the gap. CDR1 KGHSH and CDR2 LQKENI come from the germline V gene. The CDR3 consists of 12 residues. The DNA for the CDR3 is TGTGCCAGCTCACCCTATGGGGGCGAGGCTTTCTTT. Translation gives CASSPYGGEAFF.

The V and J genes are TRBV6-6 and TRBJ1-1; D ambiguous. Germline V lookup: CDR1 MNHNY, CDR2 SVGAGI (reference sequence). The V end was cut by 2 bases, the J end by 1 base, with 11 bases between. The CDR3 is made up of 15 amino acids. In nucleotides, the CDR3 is TGTGCCAGCAGTTACCCCCAACGGTCGAACACTGAAGCTTTCTTT. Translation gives CASSYPQRSNTEAFF.

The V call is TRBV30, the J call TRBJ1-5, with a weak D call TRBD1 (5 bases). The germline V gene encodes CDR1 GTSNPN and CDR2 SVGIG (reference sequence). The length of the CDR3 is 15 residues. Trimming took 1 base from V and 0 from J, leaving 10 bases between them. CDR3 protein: CAWSAGVYSNQPQHF. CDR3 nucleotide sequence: TGTGCCTGGAGTGCGGGGGTCTATAGCAATCAGCCCCAGCATTTT.

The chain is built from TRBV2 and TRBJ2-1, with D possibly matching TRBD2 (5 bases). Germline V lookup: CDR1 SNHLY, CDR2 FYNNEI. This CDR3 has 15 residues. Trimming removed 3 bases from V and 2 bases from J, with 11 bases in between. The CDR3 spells CASSEEARAYNEQFF. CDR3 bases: TGTGCCAGCAGTGAGGAGGCTCGGGCCTACAATGAGCAGTTCTTC.

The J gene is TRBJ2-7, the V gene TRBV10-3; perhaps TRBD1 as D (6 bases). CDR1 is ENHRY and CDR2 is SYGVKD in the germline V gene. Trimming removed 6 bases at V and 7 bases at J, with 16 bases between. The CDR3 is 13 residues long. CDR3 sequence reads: CAIREQGMGEQYF. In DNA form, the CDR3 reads TGTGCCATCAGAGAACAGGGAATGGGAGAGCAGTACTTC.

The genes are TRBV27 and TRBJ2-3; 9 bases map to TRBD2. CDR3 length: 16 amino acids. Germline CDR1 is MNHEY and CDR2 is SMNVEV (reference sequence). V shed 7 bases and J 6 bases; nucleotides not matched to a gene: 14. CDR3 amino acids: CASTTRGRGGVDTQYF. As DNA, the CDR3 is TGTGCCAGCACTACCCGGGGGCGGGGGGGCGTGGATACGCAGTATTTT.

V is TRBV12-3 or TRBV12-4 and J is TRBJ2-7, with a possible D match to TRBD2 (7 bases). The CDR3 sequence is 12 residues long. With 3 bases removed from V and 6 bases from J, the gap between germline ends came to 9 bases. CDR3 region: CASSLGGGEQYF. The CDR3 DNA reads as TGTGCCAGCAGTTTGGGAGGGGGCGAGCAGTACTTC.

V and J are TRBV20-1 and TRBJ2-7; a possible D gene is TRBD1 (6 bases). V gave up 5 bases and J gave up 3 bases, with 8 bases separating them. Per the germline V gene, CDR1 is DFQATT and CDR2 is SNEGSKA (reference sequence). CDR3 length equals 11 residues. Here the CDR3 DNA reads TGCAGTGCTCTGGACAGCTACGAGCAGTACTTC. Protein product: CSALDSYEQYF.

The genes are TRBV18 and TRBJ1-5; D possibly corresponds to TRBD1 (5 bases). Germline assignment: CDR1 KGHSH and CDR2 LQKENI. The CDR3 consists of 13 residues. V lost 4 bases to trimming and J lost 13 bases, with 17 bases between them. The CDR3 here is CASSRPGLPVQHF. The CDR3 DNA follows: TGTGCCAGCTCACGGCCGGGACTCCCCGTACAGCATTTT.

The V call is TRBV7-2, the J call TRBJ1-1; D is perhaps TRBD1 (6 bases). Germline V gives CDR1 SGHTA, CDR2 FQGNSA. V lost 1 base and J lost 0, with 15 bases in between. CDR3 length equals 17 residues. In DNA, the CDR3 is TGTGCCAGCAGCTTAGTAGTGCTGACAGGCATGAACACTGAAGCTTTCTTT. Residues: CASSLVVLTGMNTEAFF.